Listed here are 19 T cell receptor beta chains from one sample, sequenced in a study of memory B cells and T cells in multiple sclerosis. After stimulus-free culture, autoproliferating CFSE-dim and non-proliferating CFSE-high T cells were sequenced separately. Cultures began with approximately 52 million CFSE-labeled PBMCs, unstimulated for under 8 days, with replicate wells pooled. Their recognized antigens are unknown. The method was immunoSEQ multiplex PCR; TCRdb's version includes in-frame clones alone and lacks a portion of them. The sample lists about 46,000 clones; about 80% were seen once. Sequenced input: PBMCs from blood kept in culture. These receptors all stem from a human donor with multiple sclerosis.

This clone has a handful of counts. The J gene is TRBJ2-7, the V gene TRBV10-3; maybe TRBD1 (5 bases). CDR1 is ENHRY, CDR2 SYGVKD, per germline. The CDR3 contains 15 residues. Trimming pared 2 bases from V and 6 bases from J, leaving 17 bases between. The DNA for the CDR3 is TGTGCCATCAGTGAGCCCAGGGCTGGGGATGGCGAGCAGTACTTC. Its translation: CAISEPRAGDGEQYF.

V usage is TRBV6-4 and J usage is TRBJ1-2, with TRBD1 matching over 11 bases. V lost 3 bases to trimming and J lost 6 bases; unmatched junction nucleotides: 9. CDR3 length: 16 residues. Germline V gene data show CDR1 as MRHNA and CDR2 as SNTAGT. CDR3 sequence (DNA): TGTGCCAGCAGTGAACAGTGGACAGGGGGCGTAGATGGCTACACCTTC. It translates to CASSEQWTGGVDGYTF.

The rearrangement joins TRBV18 to TRBJ1-5, with 11 positions matching TRBD1. This CDR3 has 18 amino acids. The V gene end was trimmed by 2 bases and the J gene end by 5 bases; junction bases not matched to a gene: 11. The germline V gene has CDR1 KGHSH and CDR2 LQKENI. CDR3 amino acids: CASSPTGQGVGGDQPQHF. DNA of the CDR3: TGTGCCAGCTCACCAACGGGACAGGGGGTAGGAGGGGATCAGCCCCAGCATTTT. The variable domain in full, with the rest retrieved from reference TRBV18 and TRBJ1-5, is NAGVMQNPRHLVRRRGQEARLRCSPMKGHSHVYWYRQLPEEGLKFMVYLQKENIIDESGMPKERFSAEFPKEGPSILRIQQVVRGDSAAYFCASSPTGQGVGGDQPQHFGDGTRLSIL.

V and J are TRBV4-3 and TRBJ2-2, with D perhaps TRBD1 (5 bases). Germline values: CDR1 LGHNA, CDR2 YSLEER. This CDR3 contains 16 residues. Trimming stripped 0 bases from V and 5 bases from J, with 13 bases between. CDR3 in amino acids: CASSQDPGGATGELFF. CDR3 sequence (DNA): TGCGCCAGCAGCCAAGATCCCGGTGGGGCTACCGGGGAGCTGTTTTTT.

This clone was detected a few times. V usage is TRBV7-3 and J usage is TRBJ2-3; D gene unclear. This CDR3 is 13 amino acids long. The V gene lost 2 bases and the J gene lost 1 base, with 4 bases spanning the gap. Germline-derived CDR1 and CDR2 are SGHTA and FQGTGA. The CDR3 is CASSLGGTDTQYF. CDR3 sequence (DNA): TGTGCCAGCAGCTTAGGGGGCACAGATACGCAGTATTTT. Together with reference TRBV7-3 and TRBJ2-3, the CDR3 gives the full variable domain: GAGVSQTPSNKVTEKGKYVELRCDPISGHTALYWYRQSLGQGPEFLIYFQGTGAADDSGLPNDRFFAVRPEGSVSTLKIQRTERGDSAVYLCASSLGGTDTQYFGPGTRLTVL.

V usage is TRBV6-1 and J usage is TRBJ1-2; 9 nucleotides line up with TRBD1. The germline CDR1 and CDR2 sequences are MNHNS and SASEGT. This CDR3 has 14 residues. Unmatched junction bases numbered 6, after V lost 6 bases and J lost 4 bases. The CDR3 spells CASRETGQGYGYTF. For the CDR3, the DNA is TGTGCCAGCAGGGAAACGGGACAGGGCTATGGCTACACCTTC.

V and J are TRBV7-8 and TRBJ1-6, with a tentative D call TRBD1 (5 bases). V was cut by 6 bases and J by 0 bases, with 27 bases left in between. This CDR3 has 21 residues. In germline, CDR1 is SGHVS, CDR2 FQNEAQ. The CDR3 sequence: CASRLTTLRDGPSSYNSPLHF. DNA for the CDR3: TGTGCCAGCAGACTAACGACCCTTAGGGACGGCCCGAGCTCCTATAATTCACCCCTCCACTTT.

This chain's CDR3 is CASSPWGSGGADTQYF. The CDR3 DNA sequence: TGTGCCAGCAGTCCCTGGGGTAGCGGGGGGGCAGATACGCAGTATTTT. V is TRBV28 and J is TRBJ2-3; 11 positions match TRBD2. Germline CDR1 reads MDHEN; CDR2 reads SYDVKM. This CDR3 comprises 16 residues. The ends lost 5 bases at V and 4 bases at J; junction bases unmatched: 8.

The V and J genes are TRBV6-5 and TRBJ1-5; D remains unclear. With 5 bases removed from V and 3 bases from J, the gap between germline ends came to 11 bases. This CDR3 spans 14 amino acids. CDR1 and CDR2 from the germline V gene are MNHEY and SVGAGI. DNA for the CDR3: TGTGCCAGCAGTGAGGACCGTAACAATCAGCCCCAGCATTTT. This translates into CASSEDRNNQPQHF.

The V call is TRBV6-1, the J call TRBJ1-1; 7 nucleotides agree with TRBD1. This CDR3 has 14 residues. From germline, CDR1 is MNHNS and CDR2 SASEGT. After removal of 6 bases from V and 5 bases from J, the junction contained 9 bases not matched to a gene. CDR3 region: CASRRTGLGTEAFF. CDR3 in DNA: TGTGCCAGCAGAAGGACAGGTCTCGGTACTGAAGCTTTCTTT.

The V gene is TRBV19, the J gene TRBJ2-3; 9 nucleotides match TRBD2. The V gene end was trimmed by 1 base and the J gene end by 0 bases; junction bases not matched to a gene: 11. Germline CDR1 and CDR2: LNHDA and SQIVND (reference sequence). CDR3 length: 19 residues. In DNA form, the CDR3 reads TGTGCCAGTAGTATAGGAGGGATCCTACTAGCGGGTAGCACAGATACGCAGTATTTT. Translating gives CASSIGGILLAGSTDTQYF. Filled out from reference TRBV19 and TRBJ2-3, the complete variable domain reads DGGITQSPKYLFRKEGQNVTLSCEQNLNHDAMYWYRQDPGQGLRLIYYSQIVNDFQKGDIAEGYSVSREKKESFPLTVTSAQKNPTAFYLCASSIGGILLAGSTDTQYFGPGTRLTVL.

This chain joins TRBV6-1 and TRBJ1-5; TRBD1 matches at 8 bases. J was trimmed by 5 bases and V by 6 bases; bases with no gene match: 6. The germline gives CDR1 MNHNS, CDR2 SASEGT. This CDR3 spans 14 amino acids. The CDR3 here is CASSAVTGDQPQHF. The CDR3 region has the DNA TGTGCCAGCAGCGCGGTGACAGGGGATCAGCCCCAGCATTTT.

This rearrangement joins TRBV29-1 to TRBJ1-3, with TRBD1 as a possible D gene (5 bases). The germline V and J ends were trimmed by 3 bases and 2 bases, with 11 bases remaining between them. Germline CDR1 is SQVTM and CDR2 is ANQGSEA. The CDR3 is made up of 14 amino acids. The CDR3, as DNA: TGCAGCGTTGACGGGGGGTACACTGGAAACACCATATATTTT. Translating it yields CSVDGGYTGNTIYF.

CDR3 coding DNA: TGCAGCGTTGATTTTGGATTAGGGGAGCTGTTTTTT. Its translation: CSVDFGLGELFF. The chain joins TRBV29-1 to TRBJ2-2; D ambiguous. Trimming removed 3 bases from V and 8 bases from J, with 10 bases in between. This CDR3 contains 12 residues. The germline CDR1 and CDR2 sequences are SQVTM and ANQGSEA.

CDR3 region: CASSTDSDVSSYNSPLHF. The CDR3 coding sequence is TGTGCCAGTAGTACAGATTCGGACGTGAGCTCCTATAATTCACCCCTCCACTTT. This rearrangement joins TRBV19 to TRBJ1-6; no clear D. The CDR3 sequence is 18 residues long. Germline V gene sequence: CDR1 LNHDA, CDR2 SQIVND (reference sequence). V was clipped by 4 bases and J by 0 bases, with 16 bases between them.

This rearrangement joins TRBV6-6 to TRBJ2-3; 7 bases agree with TRBD2. The CDR3 length is 16 residues. V gave up 6 bases and J gave up 3 bases; unmatched junction bases: 12. Germline CDR1 is MNHNY and CDR2 is SVGAGI (reference sequence). CDR3 coding DNA: TGTGCCAGCAGAGGATCCCCGGGACTACGGACAGATACGCAGTATTTT. Residues: CASRGSPGLRTDTQYF.

V and J are TRBV9 and TRBJ2-1; D is unresolved. The CDR3 runs to 14 residues. Per the germline V gene, CDR1 is SGDLS and CDR2 is YYNGEE. Here the CDR3 DNA reads TGTGCTGACCTGAGAGTCAGCTCCTACAATGAGCAGTTCTTC. Encoded protein: CADLRVSSYNEQFF.

This chain uses TRBV5-6 with TRBJ1-5, with D possibly being TRBD1 (5 bases). The length of the CDR3 is 16 residues. V was cut by 1 base and J by 2 bases, with 13 bases left in between. Per germline, CDR1 SGHDT and CDR2 YYEEEE. The CDR3 spells CASSLFAGRGNQPQHF. Written as DNA, the CDR3 is TGTGCCAGCAGCTTGTTCGCAGGGAGGGGCAATCAGCCCCAGCATTTT.

The chain employs TRBV15 and TRBJ1-1; D is ambiguous. The CDR3 has 14 residues. Trimming removed 1 base from V and 0 bases from J, with 6 bases in between. Germline V CDR1 and CDR2: LNHNV, YYDKDF (reference sequence). In nucleotides, the CDR3 is TGTGCCACCAGCAGAGCGGTACTGAACACTGAAGCTTTCTTT. It is translated as CATSRAVLNTEAFF.